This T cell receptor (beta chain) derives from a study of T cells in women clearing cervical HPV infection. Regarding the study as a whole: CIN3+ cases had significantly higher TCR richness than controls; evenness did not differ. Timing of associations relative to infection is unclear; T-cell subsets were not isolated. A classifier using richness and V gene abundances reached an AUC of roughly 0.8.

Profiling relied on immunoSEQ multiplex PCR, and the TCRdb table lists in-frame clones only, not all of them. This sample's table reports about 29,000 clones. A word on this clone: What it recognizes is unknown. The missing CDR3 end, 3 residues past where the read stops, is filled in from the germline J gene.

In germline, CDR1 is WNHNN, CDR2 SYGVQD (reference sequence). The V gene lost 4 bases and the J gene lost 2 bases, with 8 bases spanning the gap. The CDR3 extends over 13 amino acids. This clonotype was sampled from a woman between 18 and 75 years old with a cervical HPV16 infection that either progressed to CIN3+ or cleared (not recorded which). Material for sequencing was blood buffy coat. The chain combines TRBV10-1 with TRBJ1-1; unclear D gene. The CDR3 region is CASSGSLNTEAFF. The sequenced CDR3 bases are TGCGCCAGCAGTGGTTCACTTAACACTGAA.